Listed below are T cell receptor beta chains from one sample, sequenced in a study of T cells in Graves' hyperthyroidism and ophthalmopathy. TCRdb analysed the multiplex PCR reads with MiXCR anew, one entry per CDR3 protein. The sample records around 210,000 distinct CDR3 sequences, around 16% being singletons. Input material: blood. The origin of the receptors is a woman between 50 and 59 years old with Graves' hyperthyroidism. Each CDR3 is given with its conserved first and last residue. The order of the fields is V gene, J gene, D gene, clone size, CDR3 DNA, CDR3 protein. The D gene is left open where the match is weak. Clone sizes are given selectively: once, few, many, or a class where the clone is expanded.

v_call: TRBV6-2/TRBV6-3
j_call: TRBJ2-7
d_call: -
clone_size: few
cdr3_nt: TGTGCCAGCAGTTATCCGGCGCGGGAGCAGTACTTC
cdr3_aa: CASSYPAREQYF

v_call: TRBV7-9
j_call: TRBJ1-5
d_call: -
clone_size: many
cdr3_nt: TGTGCCAGCAGCTTAGATGGGACAAAAAATCAGCCCCAGCATTTT
cdr3_aa: CASSLDGTKNQPQHF

v_call: TRBV12-3/TRBV12-4
j_call: TRBJ1-1
d_call: -
clone_size: many
cdr3_nt: TGTGCCAGCAGCAAAGTGGGGGTAGCTTTCTTT
cdr3_aa: CASSKVGVAFF

v_call: TRBV9
j_call: TRBJ2-1
d_call: -
clone_size: few
cdr3_nt: TGTGCCAGCAGCGCCTCCAGCGGAGCCGAGTACAATGAGCAGTTCTTC
cdr3_aa: CASSASSGAEYNEQFF

v_call: TRBV7-3
j_call: TRBJ2-5
d_call: TRBD2
clone_size: many
cdr3_nt: TGTGCCAGCAGCTTAAGCGGACTAGCGGAAGAGACCCAGTACTTC
cdr3_aa: CASSLSGLAEETQYF

v_call: TRBV20-1
j_call: TRBJ2-7
d_call: -
clone_size: few
cdr3_nt: TGCAGTGCTAGATTTTCCGACTCCTACGAGCAGTACTTC
cdr3_aa: CSARFSDSYEQYF

v_call: TRBV20-1
j_call: TRBJ1-3
d_call: TRBD1
clone_size: few
cdr3_nt: TGCAGTGCTAGAGATTACCCCGGACAGGGTGGAAACACCATATATTTT
cdr3_aa: CSARDYPGQGGNTIYF

v_call: TRBV5-1
j_call: TRBJ1-1
d_call: -
clone_size: few
cdr3_nt: TGCGCCAGCAGCTTGGGTGGAACAAACACTGAAGCTTTCTTT
cdr3_aa: CASSLGGTNTEAFF

v_call: TRBV5-8
j_call: TRBJ2-6
d_call: TRBD1
clone_size: few
cdr3_nt: TGTGCCAGCAGATACGACAGGGCGTTTCGCTCTGGGGCCAACGTCCTGACTTTC
cdr3_aa: CASRYDRAFRSGANVLTF

v_call: TRBV29-1
j_call: TRBJ1-1
d_call: -
clone_size: many
cdr3_nt: TGCAGCGTTGAACCATCGAACACTGAAGCTTTCTTT
cdr3_aa: CSVEPSNTEAFF

v_call: TRBV7-2
j_call: TRBJ1-1
d_call: -
clone_size: few
cdr3_nt: TGTGCCAGCAGCTTCAGGGTCGGCGGCGACATAGGGAACACTGACCCTTTCTTT
cdr3_aa: CASSFRVGGDIGNTDPFF

v_call: TRBV15
j_call: TRBJ1-3
d_call: -
clone_size: many
cdr3_nt: TGTGCCACCAGCAGAGATCCCTTGACAGGACACTCTGGAAACACCATATATTTT
cdr3_aa: CATSRDPLTGHSGNTIYF

v_call: TRBV28
j_call: TRBJ1-5
d_call: -
clone_size: many
cdr3_nt: TGTGCCAGCCAGTGGTTTCCGAGCAATCAGCCCCAGCATTTT
cdr3_aa: CASQWFPSNQPQHF

v_call: TRBV14
j_call: TRBJ1-2
d_call: -
clone_size: few
cdr3_nt: TGTGCCAGCAGCCAAGATAAGCGACCACTAGGCTATGGCTACACCTTC
cdr3_aa: CASSQDKRPLGYGYTF

v_call: TRBV12-3/TRBV12-4
j_call: TRBJ1-1
d_call: -
clone_size: many
cdr3_nt: TGTGCCAGCAGTTTGGTCAGCTACACTGAAGCTTTCTTT
cdr3_aa: CASSLVSYTEAFF

v_call: TRBV20-1
j_call: TRBJ1-5
d_call: TRBD1
clone_size: -
cdr3_nt: TGCAGTGCGAGGGACAGAGCTAGCAATCAGCCCCAGCATTTT
cdr3_aa: CSARDRASNQPQHF

v_call: TRBV2
j_call: TRBJ2-7
d_call: TRBD2
clone_size: many
cdr3_nt: TGTGCCAGCAACAGCGGGAGGGGCTGGGAAGACGAGCAGTACTTC
cdr3_aa: CASNSGRGWEDEQYF

v_call: TRBV27
j_call: TRBJ2-1
d_call: TRBD2
clone_size: -
cdr3_nt: TGTGCCAGCAGGACACTAGCGGGAACTTCCTACAATGAGCAGTTCTTC
cdr3_aa: CASRTLAGTSYNEQFF

v_call: TRBV5-1
j_call: TRBJ1-5
d_call: -
clone_size: -
cdr3_nt: TGCGCCAGCAGGGGGGTAGGGGAGAATCAGCCCCAGCATTTT
cdr3_aa: CASRGVGENQPQHF

v_call: TRBV2
j_call: TRBJ2-5
d_call: -
clone_size: many
cdr3_nt: TGTGCCAGCAGTGTAACCCGGACGGCAGAGACCCAGTACTTC
cdr3_aa: CASSVTRTAETQYF

v_call: TRBV20-1
j_call: TRBJ1-3
d_call: -
clone_size: few
cdr3_nt: TGCAGTGCAGCGGGGGCTGGAAACACCATATATTTT
cdr3_aa: CSAAGAGNTIYF

v_call: TRBV28
j_call: TRBJ1-2
d_call: -
clone_size: few
cdr3_nt: TGTGCCAGCAGTTTAGGGGGGGATGGTGGAGGTGGCTACACCTTC
cdr3_aa: CASSLGGDGGGGYTF

v_call: TRBV4-2
j_call: TRBJ1-2
d_call: TRBD1
clone_size: many
cdr3_nt: TGTGCCAGCAGCAGAACCGGGACAGGAAATGGCTACACCTTC
cdr3_aa: CASSRTGTGNGYTF

v_call: TRBV3-1
j_call: TRBJ1-5
d_call: -
clone_size: many
cdr3_nt: TGTGCCAGCAGCCAAGATCGCCCCACGACCGTACTCAATCAGCCCCAGCATTTT
cdr3_aa: CASSQDRPTTVLNQPQHF

v_call: TRBV30
j_call: TRBJ2-2
d_call: TRBD1
clone_size: few
cdr3_nt: TGTGCCTGGAGTGAACCTCCGGGACAGTCGGACACCGGGGAGCTGTTTTTT
cdr3_aa: CAWSEPPGQSDTGELFF

v_call: TRBV27
j_call: TRBJ1-3
d_call: -
clone_size: few
cdr3_nt: TGTGCCAGCAGCCAACTCTCTGGAAACACCATATATTTT
cdr3_aa: CASSQLSGNTIYF

v_call: TRBV13
j_call: TRBJ2-1
d_call: -
clone_size: many
cdr3_nt: TGTGCCAGCAGCCCTACCCTTGGGGGTGATTGGAATGAGCAGTTCTTC
cdr3_aa: CASSPTLGGDWNEQFF

v_call: TRBV7-3
j_call: TRBJ2-7
d_call: TRBD2
clone_size: -
cdr3_nt: TGTGCCAGCAGCTTATCCCGACTAGCGGTCTACGAGCAGTACTTC
cdr3_aa: CASSLSRLAVYEQYF

v_call: TRBV12-3/TRBV12-4
j_call: TRBJ1-5
d_call: -
clone_size: many
cdr3_nt: TGTGCCAGCAGAGGGGATGATCAGCCCCAGCATTTT
cdr3_aa: CASRGDDQPQHF

v_call: TRBV6-1
j_call: TRBJ2-5
d_call: TRBD2
clone_size: many
cdr3_nt: TGTGCCAGCAGTGAACCCTCCGGGACTAGCGGGCAGACCCAGTACTTC
cdr3_aa: CASSEPSGTSGQTQYF

v_call: TRBV7-2
j_call: TRBJ2-7
d_call: -
clone_size: few
cdr3_nt: TGTGCCAGCAGCTTACAGGACCACGAGCAGTACTTC
cdr3_aa: CASSLQDHEQYF

v_call: TRBV12-3/TRBV12-4
j_call: TRBJ1-4
d_call: -
clone_size: -
cdr3_nt: TGTGCCAGCAGCCCCTCCGACAACCGACTGTTTTTT
cdr3_aa: CASSPSDNRLFF

v_call: TRBV5-1
j_call: TRBJ2-5
d_call: -
clone_size: many
cdr3_nt: TGCGCCAGCAGCTGGGAGACTACACTGGGAGAGACCCAGTACTTC
cdr3_aa: CASSWETTLGETQYF

v_call: TRBV6-1
j_call: TRBJ2-1
d_call: TRBD2
clone_size: -
cdr3_nt: TGTGCCAGCAGCTCGTGGACTAGCGGGAGTAGTGAGCAGTTCTTC
cdr3_aa: CASSSWTSGSSEQFF

v_call: TRBV7-9
j_call: TRBJ2-7
d_call: -
clone_size: -
cdr3_nt: TGTGCCAGCAGCTTCGATTTCAGGGAGTACGAGCAGTACTTC
cdr3_aa: CASSFDFREYEQYF

v_call: TRBV30
j_call: TRBJ2-7
d_call: -
clone_size: -
cdr3_nt: TGTGCCTGGAGTGTACGGTGGGAGCAGTACTTC
cdr3_aa: CAWSVRWEQYF

v_call: TRBV11-2
j_call: TRBJ2-2
d_call: -
clone_size: many
cdr3_nt: TGTGCCAGCAGCACAGGACTACAGAACACCGGGGAGCTGTTTTTT
cdr3_aa: CASSTGLQNTGELFF

v_call: TRBV10-2
j_call: TRBJ1-2
d_call: -
clone_size: -
cdr3_nt: TGCGCCAGCAGTGAGTCTGTGGGCTGGGATGGCTACACCTTC
cdr3_aa: CASSESVGWDGYTF

v_call: TRBV5-1
j_call: TRBJ2-5
d_call: -
clone_size: few
cdr3_nt: TGCGCCAGCAGGGCGGCCGAGACCCAGTACTTC
cdr3_aa: CASRAAETQYF

v_call: TRBV25-1
j_call: TRBJ2-2
d_call: -
clone_size: -
cdr3_nt: TGTGCCAGCACTAATAGCTGGTTCACCGGGGAGCTGTTTTTT
cdr3_aa: CASTNSWFTGELFF

v_call: TRBV28
j_call: TRBJ1-4
d_call: -
clone_size: many
cdr3_nt: TGTGCCAGCAGTTTAGTTGAGGAAAAACTGTTTTTT
cdr3_aa: CASSLVEEKLFF

v_call: TRBV20-1
j_call: TRBJ1-1
d_call: -
clone_size: few
cdr3_nt: TGCAGTGCGGACCCAGGGAAGGGGAACACTGAAGCTTTCTTT
cdr3_aa: CSADPGKGNTEAFF

v_call: TRBV11-3
j_call: TRBJ2-5
d_call: TRBD1
clone_size: -
cdr3_nt: TGTGCCAGCAGCTTAGATCCCAGCAGGGGGCAGGAGACCCAGTACTTC
cdr3_aa: CASSLDPSRGQETQYF

v_call: TRBV12-5
j_call: TRBJ1-1
d_call: -
clone_size: many
cdr3_nt: TGTGCTAGTGGTTCCCCAGGTGTTAATGAAGCTTTCTTT
cdr3_aa: CASGSPGVNEAFF

v_call: TRBV5-1
j_call: TRBJ2-2
d_call: TRBD2
clone_size: few
cdr3_nt: TGCGCCAGCAGCTTGAGCGGGGGCGCAACCGGGGAGCTGTTTTTT
cdr3_aa: CASSLSGGATGELFF

v_call: TRBV11-3
j_call: TRBJ2-1
d_call: -
clone_size: many
cdr3_nt: TGTGCCAGCAGCTTAGTTCGGCACAATGAGCAGTTCTTC
cdr3_aa: CASSLVRHNEQFF

v_call: TRBV9
j_call: TRBJ2-5
d_call: -
clone_size: -
cdr3_nt: TGTGCCAGCAGCGTCAGGACTGGGGCTTCCCAAGAGACCCAGTACTTC
cdr3_aa: CASSVRTGASQETQYF

v_call: TRBV6-5
j_call: TRBJ2-2
d_call: -
clone_size: few
cdr3_nt: TGTGCCAGCAGTTACCCCAACACCGGGGAGCTGTTTTTT
cdr3_aa: CASSYPNTGELFF

v_call: TRBV7-2
j_call: TRBJ2-7
d_call: -
clone_size: many
cdr3_nt: TGTGCCAGCAGCTTAAGCCCAGCAGCCTACGAGCAGTACTTC
cdr3_aa: CASSLSPAAYEQYF

v_call: TRBV7-8
j_call: TRBJ2-7
d_call: TRBD2
clone_size: many
cdr3_nt: TGTGCCAGCAGGGCCGCGGTTTCTAGCGGGAGAGGCGAGCAGTACTTC
cdr3_aa: CASRAAVSSGRGEQYF

v_call: TRBV12-3/TRBV12-4
j_call: TRBJ2-5
d_call: TRBD2
clone_size: many
cdr3_nt: TGTGCCAGCAGTCCAGGCGAGCGGGAGGATTCAGAGACCCAGTACTTC
cdr3_aa: CASSPGEREDSETQYF

v_call: TRBV7-9
j_call: TRBJ1-2
d_call: TRBD1
clone_size: many
cdr3_nt: TGTGCCAGCAGCTTACTGACAGGGTCGGGCGGCTACACCTTC
cdr3_aa: CASSLLTGSGGYTF

v_call: TRBV9
j_call: TRBJ1-1
d_call: -
clone_size: -
cdr3_nt: TGTGCCAGCAGCGTAGACGGGGGTCTAGTCGGCACTGAAGCTTTCTTT
cdr3_aa: CASSVDGGLVGTEAFF